This T cell receptor beta chain comes out of a study of lymphopenia after photon versus proton radiotherapy. Whole-study results and caveats: Proton therapy kept repertoires fairly stable, unlike photons, which gained effector/memory cells. Survival link was tested only in deceased patients; proton benefit remains a possibility. After lymphocyte nadir, photon-treated repertoires showed oligoclonal expansion, especially CD8+ Temra. A bigger post-nadir fall in TCR diversity correlated inversely with survival time in deceased patients.

Germline CDR1 is GTSNPN and CDR2 is SVGIG (reference sequence). The CDR3 is 15 amino acids. As to this clone: The antigen remains unidentified. At one of its ends the junction is not consistent with the germline gene, which may arise from a read error.

The table came from immunoSEQ multiplex PCR; TCRdb's copy has only in-frame clones and leaves some out. Here the sample spans approximately 160,000 clones, about nine tenths being singletons. Source: peripheral blood, taken from a patient treated with photon-based radiotherapy. V usage is TRBV30 and J usage is TRBJ1-2; TRBD1 aligns across 12 bases. This clonotype was sampled from a man aged 45-60 years with gastric cancer. CDR3 sequence reads: CARREGTGGGYGYTF. For the CDR3, the DNA is TGTGCCCGGAGGGAGGGGACAGGGGGCGGCTATGGCTACACCTTC.